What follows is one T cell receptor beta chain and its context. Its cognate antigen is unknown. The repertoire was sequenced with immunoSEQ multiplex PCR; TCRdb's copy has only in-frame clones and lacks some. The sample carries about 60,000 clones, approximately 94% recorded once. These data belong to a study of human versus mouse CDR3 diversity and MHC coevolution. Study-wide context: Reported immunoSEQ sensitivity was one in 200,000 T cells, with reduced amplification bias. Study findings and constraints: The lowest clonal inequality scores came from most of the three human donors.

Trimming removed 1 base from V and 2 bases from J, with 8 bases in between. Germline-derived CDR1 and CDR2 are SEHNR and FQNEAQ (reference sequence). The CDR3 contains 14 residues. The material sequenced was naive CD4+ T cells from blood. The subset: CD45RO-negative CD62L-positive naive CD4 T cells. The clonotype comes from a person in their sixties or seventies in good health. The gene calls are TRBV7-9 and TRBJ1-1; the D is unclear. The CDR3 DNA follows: TGTGCCAGCAGCTTAGACAGATTCAACACTGAAGCTTTCTTT. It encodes CASSLDRFNTEAFF.